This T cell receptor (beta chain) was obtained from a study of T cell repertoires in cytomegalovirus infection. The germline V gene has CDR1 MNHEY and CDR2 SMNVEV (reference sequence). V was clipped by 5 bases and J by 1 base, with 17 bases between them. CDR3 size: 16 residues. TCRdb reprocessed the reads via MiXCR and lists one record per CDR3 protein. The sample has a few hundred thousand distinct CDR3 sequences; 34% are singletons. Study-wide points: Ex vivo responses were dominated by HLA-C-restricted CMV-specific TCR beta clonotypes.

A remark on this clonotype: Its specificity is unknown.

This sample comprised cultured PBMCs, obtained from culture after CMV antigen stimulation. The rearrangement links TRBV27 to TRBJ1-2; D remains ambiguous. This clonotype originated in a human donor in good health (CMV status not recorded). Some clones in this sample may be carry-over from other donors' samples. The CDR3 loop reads CASSKGSIRLNYGYTF. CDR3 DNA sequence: TGTGCCAGCAGTAAAGGGTCTATCCGCCTTAACTATGGCTACACCTTC.